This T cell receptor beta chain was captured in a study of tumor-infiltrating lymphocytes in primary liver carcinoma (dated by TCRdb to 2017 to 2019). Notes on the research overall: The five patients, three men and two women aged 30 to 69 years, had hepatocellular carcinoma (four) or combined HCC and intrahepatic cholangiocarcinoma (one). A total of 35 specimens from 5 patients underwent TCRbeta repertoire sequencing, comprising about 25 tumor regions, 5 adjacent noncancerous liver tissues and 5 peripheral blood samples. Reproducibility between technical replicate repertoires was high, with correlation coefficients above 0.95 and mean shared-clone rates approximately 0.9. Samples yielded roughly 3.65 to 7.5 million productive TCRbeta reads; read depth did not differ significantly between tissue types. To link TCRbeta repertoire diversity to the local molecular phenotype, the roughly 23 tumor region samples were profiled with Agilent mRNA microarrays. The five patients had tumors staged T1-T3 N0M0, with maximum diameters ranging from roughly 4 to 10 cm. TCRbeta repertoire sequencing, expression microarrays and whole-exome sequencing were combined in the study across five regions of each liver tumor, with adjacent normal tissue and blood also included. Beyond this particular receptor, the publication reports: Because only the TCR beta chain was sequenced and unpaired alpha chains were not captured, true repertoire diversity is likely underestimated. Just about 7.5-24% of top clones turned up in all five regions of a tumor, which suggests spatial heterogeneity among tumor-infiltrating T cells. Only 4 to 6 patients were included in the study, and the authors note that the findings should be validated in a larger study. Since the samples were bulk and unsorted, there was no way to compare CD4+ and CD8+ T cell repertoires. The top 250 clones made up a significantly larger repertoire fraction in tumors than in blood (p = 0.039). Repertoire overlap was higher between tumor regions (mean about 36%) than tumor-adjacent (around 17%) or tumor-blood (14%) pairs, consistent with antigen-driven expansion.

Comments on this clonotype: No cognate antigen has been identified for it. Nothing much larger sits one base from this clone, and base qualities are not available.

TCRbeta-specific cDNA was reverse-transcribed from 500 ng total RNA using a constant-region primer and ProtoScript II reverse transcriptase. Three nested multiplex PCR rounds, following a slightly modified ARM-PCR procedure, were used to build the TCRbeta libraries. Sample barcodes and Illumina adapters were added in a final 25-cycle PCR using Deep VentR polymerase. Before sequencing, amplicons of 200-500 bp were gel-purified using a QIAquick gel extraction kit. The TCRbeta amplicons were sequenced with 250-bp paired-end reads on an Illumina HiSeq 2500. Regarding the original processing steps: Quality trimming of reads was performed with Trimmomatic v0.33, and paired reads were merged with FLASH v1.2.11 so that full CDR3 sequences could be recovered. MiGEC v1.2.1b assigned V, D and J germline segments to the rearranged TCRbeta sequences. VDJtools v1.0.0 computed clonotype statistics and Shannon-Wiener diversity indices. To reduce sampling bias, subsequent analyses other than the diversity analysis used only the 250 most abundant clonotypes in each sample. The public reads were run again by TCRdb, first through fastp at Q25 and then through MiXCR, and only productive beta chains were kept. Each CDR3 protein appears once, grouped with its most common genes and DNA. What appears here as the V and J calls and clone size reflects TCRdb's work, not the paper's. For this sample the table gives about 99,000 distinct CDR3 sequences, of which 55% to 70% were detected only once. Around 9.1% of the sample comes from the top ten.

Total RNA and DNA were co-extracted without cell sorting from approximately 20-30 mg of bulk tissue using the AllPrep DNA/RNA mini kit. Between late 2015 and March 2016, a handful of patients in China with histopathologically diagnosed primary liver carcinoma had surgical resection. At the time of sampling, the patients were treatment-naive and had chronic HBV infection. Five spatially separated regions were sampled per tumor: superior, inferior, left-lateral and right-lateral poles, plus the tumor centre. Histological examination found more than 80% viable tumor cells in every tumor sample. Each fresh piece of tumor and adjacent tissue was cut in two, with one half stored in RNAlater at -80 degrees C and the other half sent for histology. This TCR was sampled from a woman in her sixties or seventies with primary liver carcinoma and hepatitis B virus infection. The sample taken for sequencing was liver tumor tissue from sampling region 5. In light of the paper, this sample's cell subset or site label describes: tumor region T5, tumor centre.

For the CDR3, the sequence is CASTSGQNYGYTF. DNA sequence: TGCGCCAGCACCTCGGGACAGAACTATGGCTACACCTTC. This sequence uses TRBV5-1 and TRBJ1-2, and 7 junctional nucleotides match TRBD1. Trimmed from V: 6 bases; trimmed from J: 2 bases; junction bases lacking a gene match: 4. The CDR3, cysteine through phenylalanine, is 13 amino acids long. CDR3 DNA is the only sequence kept; it has 39 bases, read in frame from the first base. CDR1 and CDR2 are read off the germline V gene as SGHRS and YFSETQ. The full variable domain, completed from the reference TRBV5-1 and TRBJ1-2 proteins outside the CDR3, reads KAGVTQTPRYLIKTRGQQVTLSCSPISGHRSVSWYQQTPGQGLQFLFEYFSETQRNKGNFPGRFSGRQFSNSRSEMNVSTLELGDSALYLCASTSGQNYGYTFGSGTRLTVV.